These 18 T cell receptor beta chains were all obtained from the same sample, sequenced in a study of T cell responses to AZD1222 COVID-19 vaccine. Libraries were prepared by immunoSEQ multiplex PCR; TCRdb keeps only in-frame clonotypes and omits some of them. Of under 150,000 clones detected, 80% to 90% appear once; the ten largest clones hold 1.5% to 2%. This material consisted of peripheral blood, taken on day 0 of AZD1222 vaccination. The source of these receptors is an adult in good health.

This CDR3 reads CASSLGPDRLAYGYTF. The CDR3, as DNA: TGTGCCAGCAGCTTAGGACCAGACAGGCTAGCCTATGGCTACACCTTC. The V and J genes are TRBV7-9 and TRBJ1-2; D may be TRBD1 (6 bases). This CDR3 spans 16 amino acids. Germline lookup yields CDR1 SEHNR and CDR2 FQNEAQ (reference sequence). V was clipped by 1 base and J by 4 bases, with 16 bases between them.

This sequence joins TRBV10-3 and TRBJ1-1, with 8 bases matching TRBD1. This CDR3 comprises 13 residues. Germline V gene sequence: CDR1 ENHRY, CDR2 SYGVKD. V shed 9 bases, J shed 6 bases, and the junction held 9 bases outside the gene matches. CDR3 sequence: CAMKGQGVAEAFF. CDR3 sequence (DNA): TGTGCCATGAAAGGACAGGGAGTAGCTGAAGCTTTCTTT.

This chain joins TRBV30 and TRBJ2-1; 11 bases agree with TRBD1. The CDR3 contains 13 residues. V trimming: 5 bases; J trimming: 5 bases; junction bases outside the gene matches: 2. The germline V gene encodes CDR1 GTSNPN and CDR2 SVGIG (reference sequence). DNA for the CDR3: TGTGCCTGGGGGACAGGGGGGAACAATGAGCAGTTCTTC. As protein: CAWGTGGNNEQFF.

The chain joins TRBV11-2 to TRBJ2-3, with 11 bases matching TRBD2. Germline V gene sequence: CDR1 SGHAT, CDR2 FQNNGV. J gave up 0 bases and V 10 bases, and 12 bases lay outside the gene matches. CDR3 length: 17 amino acids. CDR3 amino acids: CATTGTSGYSSTDTQYF. In DNA, the CDR3 is TGTGCCACTACCGGGACTAGCGGATATTCTAGCACAGATACGCAGTATTTT.

Only one count was recorded for this clone. The chain joins TRBV12-3 or TRBV12-4 to TRBJ1-2; no definite D call. CDR3 length: 12 amino acids. V was shortened by 5 bases and J by 3 bases, with 7 bases between the two germline ends. In nucleotides, the CDR3 is TGTGCCAGCAGTAACCATTACTATGGCTACACCTTC. Encoded protein: CASSNHYYGYTF.

CDR3 DNA sequence: TGTGCCAGCAGCCCGCACGGGGCGGGGCCCCCCTACGAGCAGTACTTC. As protein: CASSPHGAGPPYEQYF. The chain combines TRBV4-2 with TRBJ2-7; TRBD2 might be the D (6 bases). V shed 4 bases and J shed 2 bases, with 18 bases lying between them. Germline assignment: CDR1 LGHNA and CDR2 YNFKEQ. The CDR3 sequence is 16 residues long.

The chain couples TRBV27 to TRBJ1-5, with a possible D match to TRBD1 (6 bases). CDR1 is MNHEY, CDR2 SMNVEV, per germline (reference sequence). Trimming took 4 bases from V and 0 from J, leaving 10 bases between them. This CDR3 region has 15 residues. The CDR3 coding sequence is TGTGCCAGCAGTTCACAGGGATATAGCAATCAGCCCCAGCATTTT. The encoded protein is CASSSQGYSNQPQHF.

V is TRBV19 and J is TRBJ1-1, with a possible D match to TRBD1 (6 bases). CDR1 is LNHDA and CDR2 is SQIVND in the germline V gene (reference sequence). There are 15 residues in the CDR3. Trimming shortened V by 5 bases and J by 1 base, and 14 bases separated the two germline ends. The CDR3 loop is CASSSSGHPNTEAFF. In nucleotides, the CDR3 is TGTGCCAGTAGTTCTTCGGGACACCCGAACACTGAAGCTTTCTTT.

This chain uses TRBV5-1 with TRBJ1-4; a weak D match, TRBD1 (5 bases). Trimming removed 7 bases from V and 8 bases from J, with 21 bases in between. The V gene's germline CDR1 is SGHRS and CDR2 YFSETQ. CDR3 length: 15 residues. As DNA, the CDR3 is TGCGCCAGCCAACCTACAGGCGGGTGGATGGAAAAACTGTTTTTT. This encodes CASQPTGGWMEKLFF.

This clone came up a few times. The chain has TRBV7-2 and TRBJ2-4, with D possibly matching TRBD1 (5 bases). Trimming left V 5 bases short and J 6 bases short, with 11 bases between. The CDR3 sequence is 13 residues long. CDR1 is SGHTA, CDR2 FQGNSA, per germline. The DNA for the CDR3 is TGTGCCAGCAGCGCAGGGAAAGGAAACATTCAGTACTTC. The encoded protein is CASSAGKGNIQYF.

The chain has TRBV6-1 and TRBJ2-2; 10 bases are shared with TRBD2. The CDR3 length is 18 residues. CDR1 is MNHNS, CDR2 SASEGT, per germline. J lost 3 bases, V lost 0 bases, and 7 bases had no gene match. The CDR3 sequence: CASSEAPLAGDHTGELFF. The DNA for the CDR3 is TGTGCCAGCAGTGAAGCTCCCCTAGCGGGGGATCACACCGGGGAGCTGTTTTTT.

The rearrangement links TRBV4-1 to TRBJ1-2, with D perhaps matching TRBD1 (5 bases). Germline V gene lookup returns CDR1 MGHRA and CDR2 YSYEKL. Deletions cut 3 bases from V and 8 bases from J, with 13 bases between. The CDR3 has 13 residues. CDR3 loop: CASSQGTDGGYTF. The CDR3 DNA reads as TGCGCCAGCAGCCAGGGGACCGACGGAGGCTACACCTTC.

This clone showed up just once. V and J are TRBV5-4 and TRBJ2-7, with a weak D call TRBD2 (5 bases). V was pared by 1 base and J by 3 bases, with 8 bases between. Looked up from germline, CDR1 is SGHNT and CDR2 is YYREEE (reference sequence). The CDR3 consists of 13 residues. CDR3 in DNA: TGTGCCAGCAGCTTGATCGGGAACTACGAGCAGTACTTC. Translated: CASSLIGNYEQYF. Drawing the rest from reference TRBV5-4 and TRBJ2-7, the complete variable domain is ETGVTQSPTHLIKTRGQQVTLRCSSQSGHNTVSWYQQALGQGPQFIFQYYREEENGRGNFPPRFSGLQFPNYSSELNVNALELDDSALYLCASSLIGNYEQYFGPGTRLTVT.

The J gene is TRBJ2-1, the V gene TRBV5-6; D is undetermined. Per the germline V gene, CDR1 is SGHDT and CDR2 is YYEEEE. The V gene lost 4 bases and the J gene lost 5 bases, with 13 bases spanning the gap. The CDR3 has 14 amino acids. CDR3 sequence: CASSGLGMDNEQFF. The CDR3 bases are TGTGCCAGCAGCGGTTTGGGGATGGACAATGAGCAGTTCTTC.

This rearrangement joins TRBV6-2 or TRBV6-3 to TRBJ1-1, with a weak D call TRBD1 (5 bases). The CDR3 covers 14 residues. The germline V gene encodes CDR1 MNHEY and CDR2 SVGEGT. With 3 bases removed from V and 4 bases from J, the gap between germline ends came to 12 bases. The CDR3 protein is CASSYSGKSTEAFF. The CDR3 bases are TGTGCCAGCAGTTATTCAGGGAAGAGCACTGAAGCTTTCTTT.

This clone was counted once. The CDR3 here is CARPGTFGDTQYF. The CDR3 DNA is TGTGCCAGACCAGGGACTTTTGGGGATACGCAGTATTTT. This rearrangement joins TRBV2 to TRBJ2-3; D may be TRBD2 (6 bases). This CDR3 has 13 amino acids. V lost 9 bases and J lost 6, with 16 bases in between. Per germline, CDR1 SNHLY and CDR2 FYNNEI.

Concerning this clone: Distinct nucleotide sequences in the sample also encode this CDR3. The gene calls are TRBV3-1 (or the pseudogene TRBV3-2) and TRBJ1-6; the D gene is possibly TRBD1 (5 bases). CDR3 length: 13 residues. The germline CDR1 and CDR2 sequences are LGHDT and YNNKEL (reference sequence). Trimming left V 4 bases short and J 7 bases short, with 8 bases between. CDR3 nucleotides: TGTGCCAGCAGCCGTGCAGGGAATTCACCCCTCCACTTT. This encodes CASSRAGNSPLHF.

V usage is TRBV3-1 (or the pseudogene TRBV3-2) and J usage is TRBJ2-1; 11 bases are a match to TRBD2. The CDR3 length is 18 residues. V shed 1 base, J shed 4 bases, and the junction held 9 bases outside the gene matches. In germline, CDR1 is LGHDT, CDR2 YNNKEL (reference sequence). The CDR3 loop reads CASSQGLAGGPAYNEQFF. The CDR3 DNA sequence: TGTGCCAGCAGCCAAGGGCTAGCGGGGGGCCCCGCTTACAATGAGCAGTTCTTC.